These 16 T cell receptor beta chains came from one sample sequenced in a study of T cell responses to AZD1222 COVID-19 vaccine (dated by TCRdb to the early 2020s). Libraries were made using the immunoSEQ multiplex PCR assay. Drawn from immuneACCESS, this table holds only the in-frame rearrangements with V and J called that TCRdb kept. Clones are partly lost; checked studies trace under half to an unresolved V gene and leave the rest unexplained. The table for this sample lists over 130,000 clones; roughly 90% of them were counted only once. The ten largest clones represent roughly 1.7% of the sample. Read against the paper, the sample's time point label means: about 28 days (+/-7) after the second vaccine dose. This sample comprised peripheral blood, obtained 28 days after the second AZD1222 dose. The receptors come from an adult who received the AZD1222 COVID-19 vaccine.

The CDR3 region is CASSPSSGVSIYGYTF. CDR3 nucleotides: TGTGCCAGCAGCCCCTCGTCAGGAGTCTCAATCTATGGCTACACCTTC. The rearrangement joins TRBV3-1 (or the pseudogene TRBV3-2) to TRBJ1-2, with no clear D. V lost 4 bases and J lost 4, with 19 bases in between. The germline V gene has CDR1 LGHDT and CDR2 YNNKEL (reference sequence). The CDR3 covers 16 residues.

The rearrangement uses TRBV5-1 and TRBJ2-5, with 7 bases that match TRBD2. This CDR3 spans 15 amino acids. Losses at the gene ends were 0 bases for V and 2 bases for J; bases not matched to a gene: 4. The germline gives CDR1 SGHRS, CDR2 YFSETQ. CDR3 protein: CASSLGTGGQETQYF. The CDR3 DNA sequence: TGCGCCAGCAGCTTGGGTACCGGGGGGCAAGAGACCCAGTACTTC. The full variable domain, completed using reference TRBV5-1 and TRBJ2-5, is KAGVTQTPRYLIKTRGQQVTLSCSPISGHRSVSWYQQTPGQGLQFLFEYFSETQRNKGNFPGRFSGRQFSNSRSEMNVSTLELGDSALYLCASSLGTGGQETQYFGPGTRLLVL.

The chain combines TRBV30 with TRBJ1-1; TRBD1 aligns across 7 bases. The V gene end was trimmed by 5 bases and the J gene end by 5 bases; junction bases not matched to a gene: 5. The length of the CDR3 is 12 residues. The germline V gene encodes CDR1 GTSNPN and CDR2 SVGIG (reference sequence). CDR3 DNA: TGTGCCTGGGGACAGGCTTCGACTGAAGCTTTCTTT. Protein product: CAWGQASTEAFF.

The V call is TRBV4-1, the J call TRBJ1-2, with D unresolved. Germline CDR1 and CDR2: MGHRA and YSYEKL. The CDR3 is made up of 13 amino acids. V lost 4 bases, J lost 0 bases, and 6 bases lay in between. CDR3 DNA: TGCGCCAGCAGCCCAGGACCTAACTATGGCTACACCTTC. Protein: CASSPGPNYGYTF.

This CDR3 reads CASSYLAGTLNTGELFF. CDR3 bases: TGTGCCAGCAGCTACTTAGCGGGAACCCTCAACACCGGGGAGCTGTTTTTT. This chain links TRBV7-3 with TRBJ2-2; 8 bases are shared with TRBD2. V lost 4 bases to trimming and J lost 2 bases; unmatched junction nucleotides: 9. This CDR3 comprises 17 residues. Germline V lookup: CDR1 SGHTA, CDR2 FQGTGA.

Here the CDR3 DNA reads TGTGCCAGCACACGGAAGTTGGGCACCGGGGAGCTGTTTTTT. Translation: CASTRKLGTGELFF. The gene calls are TRBV27 and TRBJ2-2; D is uncertain. V was cut by 7 bases and J by 4 bases, with 13 bases left in between. This CDR3 is built from 14 residues. CDR1 is MNHEY and CDR2 is SMNVEV in the germline V gene (reference sequence).

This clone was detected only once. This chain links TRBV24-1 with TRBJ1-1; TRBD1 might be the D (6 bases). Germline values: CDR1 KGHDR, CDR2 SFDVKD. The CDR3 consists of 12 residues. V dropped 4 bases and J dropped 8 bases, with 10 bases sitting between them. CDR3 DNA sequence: TGTGCCACCAGTGACACCGGGACAGAAGCTTTCTTT. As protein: CATSDTGTEAFF.

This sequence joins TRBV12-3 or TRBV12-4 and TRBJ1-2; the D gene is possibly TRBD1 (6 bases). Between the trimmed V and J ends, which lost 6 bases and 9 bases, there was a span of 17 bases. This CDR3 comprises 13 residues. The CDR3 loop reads CASRTGQPGSYTF. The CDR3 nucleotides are TGTGCCAGCAGAACCGGACAGCCCGGAAGCTACACCTTC.

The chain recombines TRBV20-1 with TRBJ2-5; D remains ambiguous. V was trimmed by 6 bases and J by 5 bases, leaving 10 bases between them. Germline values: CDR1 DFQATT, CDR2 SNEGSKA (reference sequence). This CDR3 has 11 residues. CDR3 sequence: CSAPAWETQYF. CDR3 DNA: TGCAGTGCCCCAGCCTGGGAGACCCAGTACTTC.

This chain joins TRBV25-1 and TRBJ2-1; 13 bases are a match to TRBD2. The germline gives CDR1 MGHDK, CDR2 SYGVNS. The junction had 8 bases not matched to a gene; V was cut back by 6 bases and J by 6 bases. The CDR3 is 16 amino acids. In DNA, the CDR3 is TGTGCCAGCAGCCCCCGGACTAGCGGGAGTATCAATGAGCAGTTCTTC. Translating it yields CASSPRTSGSINEQFF. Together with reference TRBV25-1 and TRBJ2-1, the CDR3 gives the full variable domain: EADIYQTPRYLVIGTGKKITLECSQTMGHDKMYWYQQDPGMELHLIHYSYGVNSTEKGDLSSESTVSRIRTEHFPLTLESARPSHTSQYLCASSPRTSGSINEQFFGPGTRLTVL.

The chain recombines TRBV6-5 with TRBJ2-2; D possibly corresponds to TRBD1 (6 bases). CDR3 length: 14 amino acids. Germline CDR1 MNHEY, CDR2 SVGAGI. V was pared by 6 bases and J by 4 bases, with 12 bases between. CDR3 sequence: CASRVIGGTGELFF. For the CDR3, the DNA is TGTGCCAGCAGAGTTATAGGGGGCACCGGGGAGCTGTTTTTT.

This CDR3 is CASSQDEGPPSSYNSPLHF. Here the CDR3 DNA reads TGTGCCAGCAGCCAAGATGAGGGTCCCCCAAGCTCCTATAATTCACCCCTCCACTTT. This sequence joins TRBV3-1 (or the pseudogene TRBV3-2) and TRBJ1-6; no reliable D call. The CDR3 is 19 residues long. V was trimmed by 0 bases and J by 0 bases, leaving 15 bases between them. Germline V gives CDR1 LGHDT, CDR2 YNNKEL (reference sequence).

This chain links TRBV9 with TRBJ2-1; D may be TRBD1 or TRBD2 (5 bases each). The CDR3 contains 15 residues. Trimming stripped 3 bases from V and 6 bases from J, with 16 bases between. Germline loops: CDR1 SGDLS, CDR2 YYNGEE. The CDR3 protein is CASSAPGPRGNEQFF. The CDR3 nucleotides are TGTGCCAGCAGCGCGCCCGGGCCGAGGGGCAATGAGCAGTTCTTC. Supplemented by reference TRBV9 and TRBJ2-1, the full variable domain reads DSGVTQTPKHLITATGQRVTLRCSPRSGDLSVYWYQQSLDQGLQFLIQYYNGEERAKGNILERFSAQQFPDLHSELNLSSLELGDSALYFCASSAPGPRGNEQFFGPGTRLTVL.

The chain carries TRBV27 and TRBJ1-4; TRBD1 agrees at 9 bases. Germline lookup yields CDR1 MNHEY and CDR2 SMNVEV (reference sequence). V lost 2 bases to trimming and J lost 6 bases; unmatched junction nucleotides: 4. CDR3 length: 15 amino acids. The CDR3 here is CASSLLGQGDEKLFF. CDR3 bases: TGTGCCAGCAGTTTACTGGGACAGGGCGATGAAAAACTGTTTTTT.

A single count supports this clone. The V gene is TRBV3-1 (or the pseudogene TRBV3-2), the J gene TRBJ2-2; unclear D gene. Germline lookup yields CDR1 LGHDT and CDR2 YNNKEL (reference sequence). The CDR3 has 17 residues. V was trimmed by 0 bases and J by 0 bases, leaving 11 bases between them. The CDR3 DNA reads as TGTGCCAGCAGCCAAGACCCGCGGTCCCCGAACACCGGGGAGCTGTTTTTT. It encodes CASSQDPRSPNTGELFF.

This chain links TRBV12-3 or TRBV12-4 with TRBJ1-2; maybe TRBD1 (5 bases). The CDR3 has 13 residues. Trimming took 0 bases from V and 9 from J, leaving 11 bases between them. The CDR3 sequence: CASSLAGGVSYTF. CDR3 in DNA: TGTGCCAGCAGTTTAGCTGGGGGGGTTAGCTACACCTTC.